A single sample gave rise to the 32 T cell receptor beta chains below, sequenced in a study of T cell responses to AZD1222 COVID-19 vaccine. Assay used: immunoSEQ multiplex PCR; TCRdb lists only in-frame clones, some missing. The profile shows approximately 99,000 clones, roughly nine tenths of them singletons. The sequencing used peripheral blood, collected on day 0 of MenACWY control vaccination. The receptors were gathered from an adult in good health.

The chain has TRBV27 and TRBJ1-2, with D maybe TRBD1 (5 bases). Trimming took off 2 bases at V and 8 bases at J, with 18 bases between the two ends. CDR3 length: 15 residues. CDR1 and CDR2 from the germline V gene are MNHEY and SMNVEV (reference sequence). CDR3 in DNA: TGTGCCAGCAGTTTAAGCGGGGGACCACTATGGGGCTACACCTTC. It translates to CASSLSGGPLWGYTF.

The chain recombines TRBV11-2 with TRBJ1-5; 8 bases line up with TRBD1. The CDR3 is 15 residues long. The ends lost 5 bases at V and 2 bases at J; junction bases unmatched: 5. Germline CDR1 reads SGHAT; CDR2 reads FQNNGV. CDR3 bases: TGTGCCAGCAGCCTATCGGGACAGGGCAATCAGCCCCAGCATTTT. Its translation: CASSLSGQGNQPQHF.

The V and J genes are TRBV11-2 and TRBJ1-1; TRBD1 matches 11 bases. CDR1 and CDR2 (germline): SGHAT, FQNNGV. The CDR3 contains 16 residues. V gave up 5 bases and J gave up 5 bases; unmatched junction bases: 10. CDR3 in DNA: TGTGCCAGCAGCCGACGAAAGGACAGGGGGCTGACTGAAGCTTTCTTT. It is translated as CASSRRKDRGLTEAFF. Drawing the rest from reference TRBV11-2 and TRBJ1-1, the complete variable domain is EAGVAQSPRYKIIEKRQSVAFWCNPISGHATLYWYQQILGQGPKLLIQFQNNGVVDDSQLPKDRFSAERLKGVDSTLKIQPAKLEDSAVYLCASSRRKDRGLTEAFFGQGTRLTVV.

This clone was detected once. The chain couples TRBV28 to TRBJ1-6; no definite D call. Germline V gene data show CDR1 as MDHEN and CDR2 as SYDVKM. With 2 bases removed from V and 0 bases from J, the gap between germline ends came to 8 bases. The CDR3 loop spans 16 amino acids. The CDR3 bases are TGTGCCAGCAGTTTAGCGGGCAGCTCCTATAATTCACCCCTCCACTTT. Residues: CASSLAGSSYNSPLHF.

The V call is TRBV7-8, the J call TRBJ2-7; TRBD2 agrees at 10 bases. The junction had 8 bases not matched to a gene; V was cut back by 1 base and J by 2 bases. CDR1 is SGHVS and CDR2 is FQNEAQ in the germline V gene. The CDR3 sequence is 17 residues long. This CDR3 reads CASSLEGWTSGPYEQYF. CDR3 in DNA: TGTGCCAGCAGCTTAGAAGGTTGGACTAGCGGCCCCTACGAGCAGTACTTC.

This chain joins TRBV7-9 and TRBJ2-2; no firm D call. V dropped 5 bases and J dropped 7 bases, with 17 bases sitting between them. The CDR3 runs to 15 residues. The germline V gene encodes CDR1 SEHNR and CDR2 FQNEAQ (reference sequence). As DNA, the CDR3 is TGTGCCAGCAGCCCGCCAAGGTCGCTAGGCGGGGAGCTGTTTTTT. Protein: CASSPPRSLGGELFF.

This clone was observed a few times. The CDR3 DNA reads TGTGCCAGCAGTTTATCTGGGACAGGCTATGGCTACACCTTC. This codes for CASSLSGTGYGYTF. The chain carries TRBV27 and TRBJ1-2; 8 positions match TRBD1. The CDR3 totals 14 residues. Germline V gives CDR1 MNHEY, CDR2 SMNVEV (reference sequence). The junction had 1 base not matched to a gene; V was cut back by 0 bases and J by 4 bases.

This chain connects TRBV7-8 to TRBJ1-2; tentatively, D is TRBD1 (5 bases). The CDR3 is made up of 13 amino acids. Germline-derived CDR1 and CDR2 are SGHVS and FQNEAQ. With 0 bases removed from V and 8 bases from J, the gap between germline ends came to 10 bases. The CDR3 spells CASSLAGSGGYTF. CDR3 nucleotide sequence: TGTGCCAGCAGCTTAGCAGGGTCAGGGGGCTACACCTTC.

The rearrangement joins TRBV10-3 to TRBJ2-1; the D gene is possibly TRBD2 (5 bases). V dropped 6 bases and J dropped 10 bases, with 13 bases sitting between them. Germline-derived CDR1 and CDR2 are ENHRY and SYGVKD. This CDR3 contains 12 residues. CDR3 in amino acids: CAISAATGEQFF. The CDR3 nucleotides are TGTGCCATCAGCGCGGCCACGGGGGAGCAGTTCTTC.

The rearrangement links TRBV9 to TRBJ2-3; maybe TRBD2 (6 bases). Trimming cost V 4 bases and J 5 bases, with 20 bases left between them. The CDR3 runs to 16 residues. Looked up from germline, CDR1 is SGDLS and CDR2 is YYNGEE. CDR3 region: CASSLDGTPTGDTQYF. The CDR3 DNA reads TGTGCCAGCAGCCTGGACGGGACTCCAACTGGAGATACGCAGTATTTT.

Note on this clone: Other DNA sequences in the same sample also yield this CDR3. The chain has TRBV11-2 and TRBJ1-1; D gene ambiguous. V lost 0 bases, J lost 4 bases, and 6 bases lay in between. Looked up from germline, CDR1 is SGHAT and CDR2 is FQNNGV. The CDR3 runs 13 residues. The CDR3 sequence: CASSLDQGTEAFF. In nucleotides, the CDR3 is TGTGCCAGCAGCTTAGATCAAGGCACTGAAGCTTTCTTT.

The CDR3 loop is CASRNAGLLEQYF. DNA for the CDR3: TGTGCCAGCAGAAATGCGGGGTTGCTCGAGCAGTACTTC. The chain is built from TRBV28 and TRBJ2-7, with a tentative D call TRBD2 (6 bases). Trimming cost V 6 bases and J 6 bases, with 15 bases left between them. The germline V gene has CDR1 MDHEN and CDR2 SYDVKM. This CDR3 is 13 amino acids long.

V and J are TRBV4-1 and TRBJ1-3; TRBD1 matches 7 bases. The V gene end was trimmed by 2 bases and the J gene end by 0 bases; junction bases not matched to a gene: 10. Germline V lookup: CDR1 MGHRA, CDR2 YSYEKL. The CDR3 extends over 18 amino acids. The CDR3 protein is CASSQHFTGQDSGNTIYF. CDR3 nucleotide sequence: TGCGCCAGCAGCCAACACTTCACCGGACAGGACTCTGGAAACACCATATATTTT.

In DNA, the CDR3 is TGTGCCAGCAGACCGGGACACTTCTCCTACGAGCAGTACTTC. The encoded protein is CASRPGHFSYEQYF. The chain joins TRBV2 to TRBJ2-7, with D tentatively TRBD1 (6 bases). CDR1 and CDR2 from the germline V gene are SNHLY and FYNNEI. The CDR3 is 14 amino acids. Trimming took 6 bases from V and 0 from J, leaving 12 bases between them.

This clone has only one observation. The CDR3, as DNA: TGTGCCAGCAGCCAGATTAGCGGGGGATCCTACGAGCAGTACTTC. Protein product: CASSQISGGSYEQYF. The chain couples TRBV14 to TRBJ2-7, with 9 bases lining up with TRBD2. This CDR3 has 15 amino acids. Germline V gene data show CDR1 as SGHDN and CDR2 as FVKESK. The ends lost 3 bases at V and 1 base at J; junction bases unmatched: 4.

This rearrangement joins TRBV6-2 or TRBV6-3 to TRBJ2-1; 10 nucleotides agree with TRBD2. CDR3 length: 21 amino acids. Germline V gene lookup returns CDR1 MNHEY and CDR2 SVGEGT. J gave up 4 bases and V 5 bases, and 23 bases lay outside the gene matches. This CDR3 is CASSPLGQRGGPGGIYNEQFF. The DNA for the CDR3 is TGTGCCAGCAGTCCCCTTGGACAGCGGGGGGGCCCCGGGGGCATATACAATGAGCAGTTCTTC.

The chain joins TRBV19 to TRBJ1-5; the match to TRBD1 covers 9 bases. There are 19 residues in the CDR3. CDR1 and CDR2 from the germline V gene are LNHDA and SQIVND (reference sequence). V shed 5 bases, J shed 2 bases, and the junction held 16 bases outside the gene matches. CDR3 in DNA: TGTGCCAGTAGTGGCGTATACGGGACAGGGCCGGTTGGCAATCAGCCCCAGCATTTT. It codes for CASSGVYGTGPVGNQPQHF. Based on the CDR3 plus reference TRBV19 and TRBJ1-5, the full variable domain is DGGITQSPKYLFRKEGQNVTLSCEQNLNHDAMYWYRQDPGQGLRLIYYSQIVNDFQKGDIAEGYSVSREKKESFPLTVTSAQKNPTAFYLCASSGVYGTGPVGNQPQHFGDGTRLSIL.

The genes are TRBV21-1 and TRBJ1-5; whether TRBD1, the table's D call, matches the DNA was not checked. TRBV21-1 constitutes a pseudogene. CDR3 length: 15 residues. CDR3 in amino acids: CASTFAGASNQPQHF. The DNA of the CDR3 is TGTGCCAGCACCTTTGCAGGGGCTAGCAATCAGCCCCAGCATTTT.

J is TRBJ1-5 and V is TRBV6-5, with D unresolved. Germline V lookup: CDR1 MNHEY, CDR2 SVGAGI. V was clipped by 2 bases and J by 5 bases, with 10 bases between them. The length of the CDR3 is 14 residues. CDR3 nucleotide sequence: TGTGCCAGCAGTTACAGGCCCCTGGATCAGCCCCAGCATTTT. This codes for CASSYRPLDQPQHF.

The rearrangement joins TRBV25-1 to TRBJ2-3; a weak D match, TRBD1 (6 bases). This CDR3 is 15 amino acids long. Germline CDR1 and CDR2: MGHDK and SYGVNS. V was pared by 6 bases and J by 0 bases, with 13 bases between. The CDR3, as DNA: TGTGCCAGCAGCCCAAGGGGGAGTAGCACAGATACGCAGTATTTT. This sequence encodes CASSPRGSSTDTQYF.

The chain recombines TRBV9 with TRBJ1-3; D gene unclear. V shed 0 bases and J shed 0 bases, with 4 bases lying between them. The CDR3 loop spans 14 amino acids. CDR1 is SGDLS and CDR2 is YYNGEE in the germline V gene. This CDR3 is CASSVGPSGNTIYF. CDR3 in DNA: TGTGCCAGCAGCGTAGGTCCCTCTGGAAACACCATATATTTT.

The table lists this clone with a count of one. The CDR3 region is CASSLIRDGGRHTDTQYF. The CDR3 nucleotides are TGCGCCAGCAGCTTGATTCGGGACGGGGGGCGCCACACAGATACGCAGTATTTT. J is TRBJ2-3 and V is TRBV5-1; a possible D gene is TRBD2 (7 bases). The germline CDR1 and CDR2 sequences are SGHRS and YFSETQ. Deletions cut 1 base from V and 2 bases from J, with 20 bases between. CDR3 size: 18 residues.

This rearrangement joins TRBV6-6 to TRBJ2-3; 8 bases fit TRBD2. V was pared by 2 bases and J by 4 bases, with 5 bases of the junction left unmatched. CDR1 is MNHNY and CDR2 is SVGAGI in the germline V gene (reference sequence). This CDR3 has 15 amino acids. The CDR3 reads CASSYTGGDSDTQYF. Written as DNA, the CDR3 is TGTGCCAGCAGTTACACGGGGGGGGATTCAGATACGCAGTATTTT.

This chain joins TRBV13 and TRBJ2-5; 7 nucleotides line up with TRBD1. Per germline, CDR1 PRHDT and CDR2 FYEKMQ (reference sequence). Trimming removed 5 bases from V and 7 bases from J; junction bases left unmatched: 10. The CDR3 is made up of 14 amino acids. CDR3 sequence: CASSTSQGVGTQYF. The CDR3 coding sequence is TGTGCCAGCAGCACCAGCCAGGGGGTAGGGACCCAGTACTTC.

CDR3 residues: CASSLVGDRGSGYTF. The CDR3 region has the DNA TGTGCCAGCAGCTTAGTGGGGGACAGGGGTTCTGGCTACACCTTC. V usage is TRBV7-2 and J usage is TRBJ1-2, with 10 bases matching TRBD1. V lost 1 base and J lost 7; bases outside the gene matches: 6. This CDR3 is 15 amino acids long. Germline CDR1 is SGHTA and CDR2 is FQGNSA. Full variable domain (missing parts from reference TRBV7-2 and TRBJ1-2): GAGVSQSPSNKVTEKGKDVELRCDPISGHTALYWYRQSLGQGLEFLIYFQGNSAPDKSGLPSDRFSAERTGGSVSTLTIQRTQQEDSAVYLCASSLVGDRGSGYTFGSGTRLTVV.

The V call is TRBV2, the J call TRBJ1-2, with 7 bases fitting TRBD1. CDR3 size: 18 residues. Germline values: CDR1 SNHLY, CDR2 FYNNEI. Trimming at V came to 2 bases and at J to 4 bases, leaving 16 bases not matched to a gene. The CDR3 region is CASSEIPPGQEITYGYTF. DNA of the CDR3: TGTGCCAGCAGTGAAATCCCCCCCGGACAGGAGATTACCTATGGCTACACCTTC.

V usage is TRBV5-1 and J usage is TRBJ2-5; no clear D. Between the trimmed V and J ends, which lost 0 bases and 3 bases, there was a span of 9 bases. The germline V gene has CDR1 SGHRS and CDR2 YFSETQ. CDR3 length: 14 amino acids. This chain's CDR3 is CASSLVGSEETQYF. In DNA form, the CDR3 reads TGCGCCAGCAGCTTGGTGGGCTCCGAAGAGACCCAGTACTTC.

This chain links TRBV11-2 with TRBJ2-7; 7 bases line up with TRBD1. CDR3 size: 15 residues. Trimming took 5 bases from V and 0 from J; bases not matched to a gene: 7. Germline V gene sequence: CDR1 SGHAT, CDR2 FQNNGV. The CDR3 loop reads CASSPGRDSSYEQYF. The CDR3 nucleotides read TGTGCCAGCAGCCCCGGCAGGGACAGCTCCTACGAGCAGTACTTC.

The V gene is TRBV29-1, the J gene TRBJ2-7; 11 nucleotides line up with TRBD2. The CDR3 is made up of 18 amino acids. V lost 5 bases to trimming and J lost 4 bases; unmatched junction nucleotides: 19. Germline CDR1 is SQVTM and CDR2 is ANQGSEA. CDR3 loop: CSVRGAVLGTSGSYEQYF. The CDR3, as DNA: TGCAGCGTTCGGGGGGCAGTTCTCGGGACTAGCGGTTCATACGAGCAGTACTTC.

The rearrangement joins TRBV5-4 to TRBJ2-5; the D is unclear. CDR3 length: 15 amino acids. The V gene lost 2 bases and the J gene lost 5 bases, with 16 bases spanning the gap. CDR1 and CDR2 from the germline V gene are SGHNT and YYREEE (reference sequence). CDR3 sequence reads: CASSLVASTRETQYF. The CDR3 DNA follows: TGTGCCAGCAGCTTAGTCGCAAGCACGAGGGAGACCCAGTACTTC.

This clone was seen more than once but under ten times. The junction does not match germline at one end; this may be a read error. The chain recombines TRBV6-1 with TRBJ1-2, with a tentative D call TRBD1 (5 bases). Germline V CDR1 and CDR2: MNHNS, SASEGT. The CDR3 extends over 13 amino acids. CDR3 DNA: TGTGCCAGCAGTGAAGCGCTATATTGGGGACCGACTTTC. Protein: CASSEALYWGPTF.

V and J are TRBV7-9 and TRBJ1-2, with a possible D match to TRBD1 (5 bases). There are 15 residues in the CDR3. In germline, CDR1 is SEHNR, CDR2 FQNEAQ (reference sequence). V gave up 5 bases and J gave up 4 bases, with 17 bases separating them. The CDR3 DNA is TGTGCCAGCAGCCATACTAGGGACGGATTCTATGGCTACACCTTC. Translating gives CASSHTRDGFYGYTF.